The rows below give T cell receptor beta chains drawn from one sample of a study of shared clonotypes between healthy human individuals. TCRdb's copy holds only in-frame clones and misses some; the assay was immunoSEQ multiplex PCR. This table holds millions of clones, approximately 90% found once. The source material was naive CD4+ T cells sorted from blood. The source is a man between 18 and 35 years old in good health. The CDR3 runs from the conserved cysteine through the conserved F or W. The D gene is left open where the match is weak. For some rows the clone size is stated as once, few or many, or as a class when expanded; others skip it.

j_call	clone_size	d_call	v_call	cdr3_length	cdr3_nt	cdr3_aa
TRBJ1-3	NA	NA	TRBV2	16	TGTGCCAGCAGTGAAGAAGGATTCAGCTCTGGAAACACCATATATTTT	CASSEEGFSSGNTIYF
TRBJ2-3	NA	TRBD2	TRBV9	19	TGTGCCAGCAGCGTAGTGACTAGCGGGGGGCCCGGTCTCACAGATACGCAGTATTTT	CASSVVTSGGPGLTDTQYF
TRBJ2-5	NA	TRBD1	TRBV10-3	11	TGTGCCATCAGTGAAGACAGGGAACAGTACTTC	CAISEDREQYF
TRBJ2-2	NA	TRBD1	TRBV5-1	16	TGCGCCAGCAGCTTAGCTGCGGGGACAGGGACCGGGGAGCTGTTTTTT	CASSLAAGTGTGELFF
TRBJ1-1	NA	TRBD1	TRBV25-1	15	TGTGCCAGCAGCTTCAGGGGGGTGGGCGACACTGAAGCTTTCTTT	CASSFRGVGDTEAFF
TRBJ1-3	once	NA	TRBV10-1	17	TGCGCCAGCAGTGAGTCGGGACTTTTGTCGCATGGAAACACCATATATTTT	CASSESGLLSHGNTIYF
TRBJ2-7	NA	NA	TRBV21-1	12	TGTGCCAGCAGCAAGCCAGGGGCAGAGCAGTACTTC	CASSKPGAEQYF
TRBJ2-1	NA	TRBD2	TRBV5-1	17	TGCGCCAGCAGCGCGGTGTCTAGCGGGGGACCATACAATGAGCAGTTCTTC	CASSAVSSGGPYNEQFF
TRBJ2-3	NA	NA	TRBV5-5	12	TGTGCCAGCAGCTTGGAAGGGGGTGCGCAGTATTTT	CASSLEGGAQYF
TRBJ1-2	NA	NA	TRBV10-2	12	TGCGCCAGCAGTCAACCCAACTATGGCTACACCTTC	CASSQPNYGYTF
TRBJ1-3	NA	NA	TRBV5-6	15	TGTGCCAGCAGCCCCAATGGGGCGGAAGGAAACACCATATATTTT	CASSPNGAEGNTIYF
TRBJ2-6	NA	NA	TRBV19	15	TGTGCCAGTAGTGAGTCCCGGGACCTTCCCAACGTCCTGACTTTC	CASSESRDLPNVLTF
TRBJ2-3	NA	TRBD2	TRBV7-2	18	TGTGCCAGCAGGCCCGGGACTAGCGGGGGAGCCAGGGCAGATACGCAGTATTTT	CASRPGTSGGARADTQYF
TRBJ2-7	NA	TRBD1	TRBV28	14	TGTGCCAGCAGTTCCGGACAGGGGGCTTACGAGCAGTACTTC	CASSSGQGAYEQYF
TRBJ2-1	NA	NA	TRBV6-5	13	TGTGCCAGCAGGGGCGGCACGGGGAGTGAGCAGTTCTTC	CASRGGTGSEQFF
TRBJ1-5	once	NA	TRBV19	14	TGTGCCAGTAGTAACAGGGAAGGCAATCAGCCCCAGCATTTT	CASSNREGNQPQHF
TRBJ2-7	NA	TRBD2	TRBV5-4	17	TGTGCCAGCAGCTTGGGAGGGGCTAGCGGGCCCTCCTACGAGCAGTACTTC	CASSLGGASGPSYEQYF
TRBJ2-2	NA	NA	TRBV5-6	17	TGTGCCAGCAGCTTTCTCAATTACCGCCAAAACACCGGGGAGCTGTTTTTT	CASSFLNYRQNTGELFF
TRBJ1-5	once	NA	TRBV6-1	15	TGTGCCAGCAGACCAACAGAGAATAGCAATCAGCCCCAGCATTTT	CASRPTENSNQPQHF
TRBJ2-5	NA	TRBD1	TRBV28	13	TGTGCCAGCAGTCTTCGCACGGACAGGTCCGAGTACTTC	CASSLRTDRSEYF
TRBJ2-6	NA	NA	TRBV9	17	TGTGCCAGCAGCGTAGGGACGAGCTTCTCTGGGGCCAACGTCCTGACTTTC	CASSVGTSFSGANVLTF
TRBJ1-4	NA	NA	TRBV11-2	15	TGTGCCAGCAGCTTATTCACCGGGGCCAATGAAAAACTGTTTTTT	CASSLFTGANEKLFF
TRBJ1-6	NA	NA	TRBV6-5	14	TGTGCCAGCAGTCTCCGGACAGAGGGTTCACCCCTCCACTTT	CASSLRTEGSPLHF
TRBJ2-1	NA	TRBD1	TRBV7-8	14	TGTGCCAGCAGCGCCCGGGACAGAGACAATGAGCAGTTCTTC	CASSARDRDNEQFF
TRBJ1-5	NA	NA	TRBV4-1	14	TGCGCCAGCAGCCTTGACGCTAGCAATCAGCCCCAGCATTTT	CASSLDASNQPQHF
TRBJ2-7	NA	NA	TRBV11-2	14	TGTGCCAGCAGCTCTGGGGTGAGCTCCTACGAGCAGTACTTC	CASSSGVSSYEQYF
TRBJ2-7	NA	NA	TRBV6-1	14	TGTGCCAGCAGTGAAGAACAGGGCCCCTACGAGCAGTACTTC	CASSEEQGPYEQYF
TRBJ2-5	NA	TRBD1	TRBV5-1	17	TGCGCCAGCAGCCACATAGACAGGGGCCAGGCGGGGGAGACCCAGTACTTC	CASSHIDRGQAGETQYF
TRBJ2-3	NA	NA	TRBV21-1	14	TGTGCCAGCAGAGAGGGGTCAAGCACAGATACGCAGTATTTT	CASREGSSTDTQYF
TRBJ2-2	NA	NA	TRBV18	14	TGTGCCAGCTCACCCGGGACATCATCCGGGGAGCTGTTTTTT	CASSPGTSSGELFF
TRBJ1-5	NA	TRBD1	TRBV6-9	20	TGTGCCAGCAGTCCACCGCGAAGGGGGCGCAAACCATATAGCAATCAGCCCCAGCATTTT	CASSPPRRGRKPYSNQPQHF
TRBJ2-7	NA	TRBD1	TRBV18	14	TGTGCCAGCTCACCAGGGACAGACCCCTACGAGCAGTACTTC	CASSPGTDPYEQYF
TRBJ2-3	NA	TRBD2	TRBV7-9	14	TGTGCCAGCAGCCTAGGGACTAATACAGATACGCAGTATTTT	CASSLGTNTDTQYF
TRBJ2-7	NA	TRBD2	TRBV10-1	17	TGCGCCAGCAGTGTCCGTATACTAGCGGGACTCTCCTACGAGCAGTACTTC	CASSVRILAGLSYEQYF
TRBJ2-3	NA	NA	TRBV11-3	15	TGTGCCAGCAGCTTAGAGGGGACCCGCACAGATACGCAGTATTTT	CASSLEGTRTDTQYF
TRBJ1-1	few	NA	TRBV19	15	TGTGCCAGTAACCCCGACAGGTCAAGGGACACTGAAGCTTTCTTT	CASNPDRSRDTEAFF
TRBJ1-2	NA	TRBD1	TRBV4-1	15	TGCGCCAGCAGCCAACGACAGGGGATAATTGGGGGCTACACCTTC	CASSQRQGIIGGYTF